The next 10 T cell receptor beta chains were all read from a single sample in a study of blood T cell repertoires in COVID-19. The assay was immunoSEQ multiplex PCR, and TCRdb's table has in-frame clones only and misses some. The sample has some 80,000 clones; 90% are singletons. The sample taken for sequencing was peripheral blood. Receptors originate from a human donor in a cohort sampled during active COVID-19.

The chain combines TRBV7-2 with TRBJ1-5; TRBD1 aligns across 8 bases. The CDR3 consists of 16 residues. V lost 1 base to trimming and J lost 5 bases; unmatched junction nucleotides: 7. Germline V gene lookup returns CDR1 SGHTA and CDR2 FQGNSA. CDR3 DNA sequence: TGTGCCAGCAGCTTAGGGACAGGGAGTTTTGATCAGCCCCAGCATTTT. This sequence encodes CASSLGTGSFDQPQHF.

This clone was seen only once. The chain links TRBV29-1 to TRBJ1-2; D perhaps matches TRBD1 (6 bases). The V gene lost 3 bases and the J gene lost 7 bases, with 15 bases spanning the gap. The CDR3 spans 13 residues. The germline V gene has CDR1 SQVTM and CDR2 ANQGSEA. The CDR3 is CSVEGAGVGGYTF. CDR3 coding DNA: TGCAGCGTTGAGGGGGCAGGGGTCGGTGGCTACACCTTC.

The chain is built from TRBV6-5 and TRBJ1-1; 7 nucleotides agree with TRBD1. Germline V gene lookup returns CDR1 MNHEY and CDR2 SVGAGI. V was pared by 2 bases and J by 5 bases, with 5 bases of the junction left unmatched. This CDR3 region has 14 residues. The CDR3 region is CASSYAGGWTEAFF. DNA for the CDR3: TGTGCCAGCAGTTACGCAGGGGGGTGGACTGAAGCTTTCTTT.

V usage is TRBV28 and J usage is TRBJ1-4; D might be TRBD1 (5 bases). Trimming shortened V by 7 bases and J by 4 bases, and 7 bases separated the two germline ends. The germline gives CDR1 MDHEN, CDR2 SYDVKM. This CDR3 comprises 12 residues. This CDR3 is CASTTVNEKLFF. The DNA of the CDR3 is TGTGCCAGCACGACAGTTAATGAAAAACTGTTTTTT.

J is TRBJ2-3 and V is TRBV29-1, with TRBD2 matching 9 bases. Germline V CDR1 and CDR2: SQVTM, ANQGSEA. This CDR3 comprises 13 residues. V shed 4 bases and J 8 bases; nucleotides not matched to a gene: 7. DNA of the CDR3: TGCAGCGTTGGATCTCAACTAGCGGGTACGCAGTATTTT. It encodes CSVGSQLAGTQYF.

V usage is TRBV19 and J usage is TRBJ1-2; D unclear. The V end lost 11 bases, the J end lost 5 bases, and 21 bases lay between the germline ends. Per germline, CDR1 LNHDA and CDR2 SQIVND (reference sequence). CDR3 length: 14 amino acids. As DNA, the CDR3 is TGTGCCGTTCAAGAAACAGAAACGGTATATGGCTACACCTTC. Translating gives CAVQETETVYGYTF.

The CDR3 nucleotides read TGTGCCAGTAGTATCGGAGCGGGACCCACAGATACGCAGTATTTT. Protein sequence: CASSIGAGPTDTQYF. The J gene is TRBJ2-3, the V gene TRBV19, with 7 nucleotides matching TRBD2. Trimming removed 3 bases from V and 2 bases from J; junction bases left unmatched: 5. Germline CDR1 reads LNHDA; CDR2 reads SQIVND (reference sequence). The CDR3 has 15 amino acids.

The chain is built from TRBV15 and TRBJ1-4; 8 bases are a match to TRBD1. CDR1 is LNHNV and CDR2 is YYDKDF in the germline V gene (reference sequence). J gave up 6 bases and V 0 bases, and 6 bases lay outside the gene matches. The CDR3 runs 16 residues. CDR3 bases: TGTGCCACCAGCAGAGATCAGAGGACAGGGTATGAAAAACTGTTTTTT. This gives the protein CATSRDQRTGYEKLFF. Variable domain in full (rest from reference TRBV15 and TRBJ1-4): DAMVIQNPRYQVTQFGKPVTLSCSQTLNHNVMYWYQQKSSQAPKLLFHYYDKDFNNEADTPDNFQSRRPNTSFCFLDIRSPGLGDTAMYLCATSRDQRTGYEKLFFGSGTQLSVL.

As DNA, the CDR3 is TGCGCCAGCAGCACGACAATGAACACTGAAGCTTTCTTT. It yields the protein CASSTTMNTEAFF. The rearrangement uses TRBV5-1 and TRBJ1-1; no clear D. Germline CDR1 and CDR2: SGHRS and YFSETQ. The CDR3 sequence is 13 residues long. Trimming cost V 4 bases and J 0 bases, with 7 bases left between them.

This clone showed up just once. The V and J genes are TRBV19 and TRBJ1-5, with TRBD1 matching over 8 bases. This CDR3 contains 15 residues. Per germline, CDR1 LNHDA and CDR2 SQIVND (reference sequence). V lost 4 bases to trimming and J lost 5 bases; unmatched junction nucleotides: 7. DNA of the CDR3: TGTGCCAGTAGTACTCAGGGGGCGTTGGATCAGCCCCAGCATTTT. As protein: CASSTQGALDQPQHF.